This TCR beta chain was captured in a study of blood T cell repertoires in COVID-19. About the study: The United States, Italy and Spain were the sources of the acute and convalescent COVID-19 samples.

Sequencing used immunoSEQ multiplex PCR; TCRdb keeps in-frame clones, though not all of them. Among around 300,000 clones listed, 80% to 90% were seen once. This clone occurred a few times. The identical CDR3 is also encoded by other nucleotide sequences in the sample. Germline CDR1 reads SGHNT; CDR2 reads YENEEA. With 1 base removed from V and 1 base from J, the gap between germline ends came to 4 bases. This CDR3 comprises 13 residues. Sequencing was done on a sample of peripheral blood. The sequence was collected from a woman in her 70s with acute or convalescent COVID-19. The chain couples TRBV11-3 to TRBJ1-1, with D uncertain. The CDR3 sequence is CASSLGENTEAFF. The CDR3 nucleotides read TGTGCCAGCAGCTTAGGAGAGAACACTGAAGCTTTCTTT.